The T cell receptor beta chain described here comes from a study of technical replicates of blood from a handful of donors. Sequencing was performed with immunoSEQ multiplex PCR; in TCRdb, only in-frame clones are kept and a portion is missing. The table records 75,000 to 85,000 clones, approximately 95% of them present only once. V was pared by 3 bases and J by 5 bases, with 9 bases between. This CDR3 contains 13 residues. Germline V gene sequence: CDR1 MNHEY, CDR2 SMNVEV (reference sequence). This TCR derives from a human donor in good health. Sequenced: T cells isolated from PBMCs. The chain uses TRBV27 and TRBJ2-3; D possibly corresponds to TRBD2 (5 bases). The CDR3 region has the DNA TGTGCCAGCAGTTTTATGGCGGGAGATACGCAGTATTTT. It is translated as CASSFMAGDTQYF.